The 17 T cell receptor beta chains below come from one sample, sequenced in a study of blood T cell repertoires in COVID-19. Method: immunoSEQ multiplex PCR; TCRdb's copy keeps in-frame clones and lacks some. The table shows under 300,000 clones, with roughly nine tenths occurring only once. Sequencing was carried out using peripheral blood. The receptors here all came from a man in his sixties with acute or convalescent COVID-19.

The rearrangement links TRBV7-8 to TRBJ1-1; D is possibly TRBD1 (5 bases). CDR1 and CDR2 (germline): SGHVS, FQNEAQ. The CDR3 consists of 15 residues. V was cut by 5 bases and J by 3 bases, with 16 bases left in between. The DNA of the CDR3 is TGTGCCAGCAGCGCCCGGCGAGGGGAGGACACTGAAGCTTTCTTT. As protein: CASSARRGEDTEAFF.

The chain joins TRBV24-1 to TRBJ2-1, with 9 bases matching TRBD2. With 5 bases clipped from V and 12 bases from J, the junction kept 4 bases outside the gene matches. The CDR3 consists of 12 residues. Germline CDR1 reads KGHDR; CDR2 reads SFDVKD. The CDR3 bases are TGTGCCACCAGTGTCGAAGCGGGAGGGCAGTTCTTC. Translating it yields CATSVEAGGQFF.

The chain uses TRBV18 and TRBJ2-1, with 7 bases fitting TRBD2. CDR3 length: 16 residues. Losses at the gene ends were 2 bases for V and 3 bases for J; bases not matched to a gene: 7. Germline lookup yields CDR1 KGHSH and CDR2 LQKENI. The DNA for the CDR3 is TGTGCCAGCTCACCAACGCTAGCGGACTTCTACAATGAGCAGTTCTTC. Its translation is CASSPTLADFYNEQFF. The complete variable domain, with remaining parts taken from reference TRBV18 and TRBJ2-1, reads NAGVMQNPRHLVRRRGQEARLRCSPMKGHSHVYWYRQLPEEGLKFMVYLQKENIIDESGMPKERFSAEFPKEGPSILRIQQVVRGDSAAYFCASSPTLADFYNEQFFGPGTRLTVL.

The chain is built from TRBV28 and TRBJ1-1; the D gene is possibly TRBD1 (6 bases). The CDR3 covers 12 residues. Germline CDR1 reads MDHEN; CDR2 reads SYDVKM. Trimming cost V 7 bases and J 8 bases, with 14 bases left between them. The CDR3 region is CASIFSTGEAFF. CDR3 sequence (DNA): TGTGCCAGCATCTTCTCAACAGGGGAAGCTTTCTTT.

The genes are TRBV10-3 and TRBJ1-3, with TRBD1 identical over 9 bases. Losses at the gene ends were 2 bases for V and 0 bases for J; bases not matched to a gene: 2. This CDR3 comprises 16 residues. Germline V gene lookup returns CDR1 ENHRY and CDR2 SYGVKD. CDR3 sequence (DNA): TGTGCCATCAGTGAGGGACAGGGGAGCTCTGGAAACACCATATATTTT. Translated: CAISEGQGSSGNTIYF.

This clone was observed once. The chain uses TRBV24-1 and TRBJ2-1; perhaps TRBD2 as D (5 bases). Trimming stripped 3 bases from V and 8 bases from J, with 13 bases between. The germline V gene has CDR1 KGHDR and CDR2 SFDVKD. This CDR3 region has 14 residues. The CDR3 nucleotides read TGTGCCACCAGTGATCGGACCCGGAGGTATGAGCAGTTCTTC. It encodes CATSDRTRRYEQFF.

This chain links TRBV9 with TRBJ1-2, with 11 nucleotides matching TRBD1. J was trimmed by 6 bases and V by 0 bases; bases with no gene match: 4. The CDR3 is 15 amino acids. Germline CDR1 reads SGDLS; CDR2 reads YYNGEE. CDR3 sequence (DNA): TGTGCCAGCAGCGTAGCCCAGGGACAGGGGGATGGCTACACCTTC. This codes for CASSVAQGQGDGYTF.

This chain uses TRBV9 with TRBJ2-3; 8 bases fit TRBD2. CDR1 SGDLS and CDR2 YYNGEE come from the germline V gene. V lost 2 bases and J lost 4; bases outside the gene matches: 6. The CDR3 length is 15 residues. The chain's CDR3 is CASSVKAGVADTQYF. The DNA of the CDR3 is TGTGCCAGCAGCGTCAAAGCGGGAGTCGCAGATACGCAGTATTTT.

The DNA of the CDR3 is TGTGCCAGCAGCTTAGGCGTCGGGGGCTACACCTTC. Translating it yields CASSLGVGGYTF. The V gene is TRBV11-1, the J gene TRBJ1-2; unclear D gene. The length of the CDR3 is 12 residues. CDR1 and CDR2 from the germline V gene are SGHAT and FQDESV (reference sequence). V lost 1 base and J 8 bases, leaving 8 bases between the germline ends.

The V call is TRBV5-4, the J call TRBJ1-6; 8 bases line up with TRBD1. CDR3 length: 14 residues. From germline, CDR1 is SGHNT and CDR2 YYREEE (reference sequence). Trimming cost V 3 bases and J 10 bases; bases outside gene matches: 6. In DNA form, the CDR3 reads TGTGCCAGCAGCTCTGGACAGGGTTTGTCACCCCTCCACTTT. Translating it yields CASSSGQGLSPLHF. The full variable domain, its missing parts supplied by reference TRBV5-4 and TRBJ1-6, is ETGVTQSPTHLIKTRGQQVTLRCSSQSGHNTVSWYQQALGQGPQFIFQYYREEENGRGNFPPRFSGLQFPNYSSELNVNALELDDSALYLCASSSGQGLSPLHFGNGTRLTVT.

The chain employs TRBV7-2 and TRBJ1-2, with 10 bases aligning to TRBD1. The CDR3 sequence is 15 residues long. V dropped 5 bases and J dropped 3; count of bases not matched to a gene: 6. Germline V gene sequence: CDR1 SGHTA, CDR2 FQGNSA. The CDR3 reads CASSPGTGAYYGYTF. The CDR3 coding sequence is TGTGCCAGCAGCCCCGGGACAGGGGCCTACTATGGCTACACCTTC.

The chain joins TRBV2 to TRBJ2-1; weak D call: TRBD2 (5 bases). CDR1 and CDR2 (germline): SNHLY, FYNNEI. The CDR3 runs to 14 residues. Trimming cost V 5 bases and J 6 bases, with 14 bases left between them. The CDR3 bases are TGTGCCAGCAGTTTTCGAGGGAGAGTCAATGAGCAGTTCTTC. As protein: CASSFRGRVNEQFF.

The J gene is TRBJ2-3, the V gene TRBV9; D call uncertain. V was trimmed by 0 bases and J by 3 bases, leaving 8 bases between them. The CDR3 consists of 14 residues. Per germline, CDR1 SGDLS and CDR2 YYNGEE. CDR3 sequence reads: CASSVAPQTDTQYF. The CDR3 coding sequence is TGTGCCAGCAGCGTAGCCCCGCAGACAGATACGCAGTATTTT.

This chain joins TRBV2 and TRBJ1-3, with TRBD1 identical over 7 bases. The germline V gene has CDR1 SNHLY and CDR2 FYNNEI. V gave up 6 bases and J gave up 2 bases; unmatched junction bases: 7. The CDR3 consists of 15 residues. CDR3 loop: CASRDKTGTGNTIYF. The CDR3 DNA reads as TGTGCCAGCAGGGATAAGACAGGGACTGGAAACACCATATATTTT.

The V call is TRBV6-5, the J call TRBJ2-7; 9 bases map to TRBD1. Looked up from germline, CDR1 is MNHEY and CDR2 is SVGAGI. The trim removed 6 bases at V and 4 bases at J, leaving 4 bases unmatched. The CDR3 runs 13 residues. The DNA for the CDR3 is TGTGCCAGCAGACCGGGACAGGGTTACGAGCAGTACTTC. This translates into CASRPGQGYEQYF.

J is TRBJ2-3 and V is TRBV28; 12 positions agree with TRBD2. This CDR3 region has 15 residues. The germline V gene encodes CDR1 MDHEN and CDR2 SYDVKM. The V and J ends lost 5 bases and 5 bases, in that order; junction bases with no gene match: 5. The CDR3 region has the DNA TGTGCCAGCAGTGCTCTAGCGGGGGGGATAGATACGCAGTATTTT. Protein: CASSALAGGIDTQYF.

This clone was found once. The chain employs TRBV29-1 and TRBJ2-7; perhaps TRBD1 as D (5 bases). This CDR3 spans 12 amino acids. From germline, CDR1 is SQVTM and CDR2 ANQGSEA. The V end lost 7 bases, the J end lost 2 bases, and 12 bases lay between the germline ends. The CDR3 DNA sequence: TGCAGCGCAGGTTCAGGGACCTACGAGCAGTACTTC. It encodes CSAGSGTYEQYF.